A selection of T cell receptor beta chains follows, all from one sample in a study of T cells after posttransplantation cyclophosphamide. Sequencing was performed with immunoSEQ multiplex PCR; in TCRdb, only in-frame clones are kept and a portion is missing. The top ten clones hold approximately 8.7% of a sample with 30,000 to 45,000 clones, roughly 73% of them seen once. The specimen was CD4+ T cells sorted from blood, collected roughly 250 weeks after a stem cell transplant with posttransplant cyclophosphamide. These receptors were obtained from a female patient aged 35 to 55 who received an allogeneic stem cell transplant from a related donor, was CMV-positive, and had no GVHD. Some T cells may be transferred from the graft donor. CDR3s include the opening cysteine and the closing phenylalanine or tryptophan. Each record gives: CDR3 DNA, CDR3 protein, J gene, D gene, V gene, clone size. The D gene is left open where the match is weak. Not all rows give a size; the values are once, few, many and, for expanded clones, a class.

cdr3_nt: TGTGCCAGCAGCTTAGTAGACCGAAGAGGGGCTTTCTTT; cdr3_aa: CASSLVDRRGAFF; j_call: TRBJ1-1; d_call: -; v_call: TRBV7-2; clone_size: -
cdr3_nt: TGCGCCAGCAGCTTGGACAGAACCTACGAGCAGTACTTC; cdr3_aa: CASSLDRTYEQYF; j_call: TRBJ2-7; d_call: -; v_call: TRBV5-1; clone_size: -
cdr3_nt: TGTGCCAGCAGGCCGGGACAGGCGAACGAAAAACTGTTTTTT; cdr3_aa: CASRPGQANEKLFF; j_call: TRBJ1-4; d_call: TRBD1; v_call: TRBV2; clone_size: -
cdr3_nt: TGCGCCAGCAGCTTAAAGACAGGGCTGATCTTTTTGAACACTGAAGCTTTCTTT; cdr3_aa: CASSLKTGLIFLNTEAFF; j_call: TRBJ1-1; d_call: TRBD1; v_call: TRBV5-1; clone_size: -
cdr3_nt: TGTGCCATCAGCTCTCCGGGGGGACTATCACCCCTCCACTTT; cdr3_aa: CAISSPGGLSPLHF; j_call: TRBJ1-6; d_call: -; v_call: TRBV10-3; clone_size: -
cdr3_nt: TGTGCCAGCAGCTTAGCGGCGAACACCGGGGAGCTGTTTTTT; cdr3_aa: CASSLAANTGELFF; j_call: TRBJ2-2; d_call: -; v_call: TRBV11-3; clone_size: -
cdr3_nt: TGTGCCAGCAGCGTAGACCAGGGCCCCACTTACGAGCAGTACTTC; cdr3_aa: CASSVDQGPTYEQYF; j_call: TRBJ2-7; d_call: -; v_call: TRBV9; clone_size: -
cdr3_nt: TGTGCCAGCTCCCCCCCAGGCGTCGACGAGCAGTACTTC; cdr3_aa: CASSPPGVDEQYF; j_call: TRBJ2-7; d_call: -; v_call: TRBV18; clone_size: -
cdr3_nt: TGTGCCAGTAGTAGGACGGGACAGGGAGCCGAGCAGTACTTC; cdr3_aa: CASSRTGQGAEQYF; j_call: TRBJ2-7; d_call: TRBD1; v_call: TRBV19; clone_size: -
cdr3_nt: TGCGCCAGCAGCTTGGTAGCCGCGGTAACAGATACGCAGTATTTT; cdr3_aa: CASSLVAAVTDTQYF; j_call: TRBJ2-3; d_call: -; v_call: TRBV5-1; clone_size: -
cdr3_nt: TGTGCCAGCAGTTCGCACGGGGGAGGGAACACTGAAGCTTTCTTT; cdr3_aa: CASSSHGGGNTEAFF; j_call: TRBJ1-1; d_call: -; v_call: TRBV28; clone_size: once
cdr3_nt: TGTGCCAGCAGCCCCCGAGACAGATTGCTCTATGGCTACACCTTC; cdr3_aa: CASSPRDRLLYGYTF; j_call: TRBJ1-2; d_call: -; v_call: TRBV7-2; clone_size: few
cdr3_nt: TGTGCCAGCAGCCCCGGGGGGGGGCTCGGGGAGCTGTTTTTT; cdr3_aa: CASSPGGGLGELFF; j_call: TRBJ2-2; d_call: TRBD2; v_call: TRBV5-6; clone_size: -
cdr3_nt: TGCGCCAGCAGCTTGGGCGGGGGGCGGAGCACTGAAGCTTTCTTT; cdr3_aa: CASSLGGGRSTEAFF; j_call: TRBJ1-1; d_call: -; v_call: TRBV5-1; clone_size: -
cdr3_nt: TGTGCCAGCAGCTTGGGCAGGGAGGGAGAGACCCAGTACTTC; cdr3_aa: CASSLGREGETQYF; j_call: TRBJ2-5; d_call: TRBD2; v_call: TRBV5-8; clone_size: -
cdr3_nt: TGTGCCAGCAATCCAGCGGGGGGACCCTACAATGAGCAGTTCTTC; cdr3_aa: CASNPAGGPYNEQFF; j_call: TRBJ2-1; d_call: TRBD2; v_call: TRBV6-5; clone_size: -
cdr3_nt: TGCAGCGTTGATTGGGGGCGGGGGGCAGATACGCAGTATTTT; cdr3_aa: CSVDWGRGADTQYF; j_call: TRBJ2-3; d_call: TRBD2; v_call: TRBV29-1; clone_size: once
cdr3_nt: TGTGCCAGCAGCCGACGGGGAAGTATCTACGAGCAGTACTTC; cdr3_aa: CASSRRGSIYEQYF; j_call: TRBJ2-7; d_call: -; v_call: TRBV7-2; clone_size: -
cdr3_nt: TGTGCCAGCAGTGAAGCGGTCGTACGGGTATCTCAGCCCCAGCATTTT; cdr3_aa: CASSEAVVRVSQPQHF; j_call: TRBJ1-5; d_call: -; v_call: TRBV2; clone_size: -
cdr3_nt: TGTGCCACCCGACTTGGGTTCAATCAGCCCCAGCATTTT; cdr3_aa: CATRLGFNQPQHF; j_call: TRBJ1-5; d_call: -; v_call: TRBV6-1; clone_size: -
cdr3_nt: TGTGCCAGCAGTCGATCCCAGGGCGCCGGCAATCAGCCCCAGCATTTT; cdr3_aa: CASSRSQGAGNQPQHF; j_call: TRBJ1-5; d_call: -; v_call: TRBV28; clone_size: -
cdr3_nt: TGCGCCAGCAGCGGGGGGGGAGCGGGGACGACAGATACGCAGTATTTT; cdr3_aa: CASSGGGAGTTDTQYF; j_call: TRBJ2-3; d_call: TRBD2; v_call: TRBV5-1; clone_size: -
cdr3_nt: TGTGCCAGTAGTATTTACAGGCCACCTTCGGGTAGCAATCAGCCCCAGCATTTT; cdr3_aa: CASSIYRPPSGSNQPQHF; j_call: TRBJ1-5; d_call: -; v_call: TRBV19; clone_size: -
cdr3_nt: TGTGCCAGCAGTACACCGGGACTACCCATCGAGCAGTACTTC; cdr3_aa: CASSTPGLPIEQYF; j_call: TRBJ2-7; d_call: TRBD2; v_call: TRBV6-6; clone_size: -
cdr3_nt: TGTGCCAGCAGCCAAGAGGGACAGGGGGCTTACAATGAGCAGTTCTTC; cdr3_aa: CASSQEGQGAYNEQFF; j_call: TRBJ2-1; d_call: TRBD1; v_call: TRBV4-2; clone_size: -
cdr3_nt: TGTGCCAGCAGCTTGGTTCGGGTCACCGGGGAGCTGTTTTTT; cdr3_aa: CASSLVRVTGELFF; j_call: TRBJ2-2; d_call: -; v_call: TRBV5-5; clone_size: few
cdr3_nt: TGCGCCAGCAGTTGGCCCGCGGGGGGACCCACAGATACGCAGTATTTT; cdr3_aa: CASSWPAGGPTDTQYF; j_call: TRBJ2-3; d_call: TRBD2; v_call: TRBV5-1; clone_size: -
cdr3_nt: TGCGCCAGCAGCTTCCTCGGGACTAGCGGGATTAGCACAGATACGCAGTATTTT; cdr3_aa: CASSFLGTSGISTDTQYF; j_call: TRBJ2-3; d_call: TRBD2; v_call: TRBV5-1; clone_size: -
cdr3_nt: TGTGCCAGCAGTGATGGCAGCGGGACAGGACCGAACACCGGGGAGCTGTTTTTT; cdr3_aa: CASSDGSGTGPNTGELFF; j_call: TRBJ2-2; d_call: -; v_call: TRBV6-1; clone_size: -
cdr3_nt: TGTGCCAGCAGCTTGGAAACTCCGGGACTAGCGGGGGGGCTGCCAGAGACCCAGTACTTC; cdr3_aa: CASSLETPGLAGGLPETQYF; j_call: TRBJ2-5; d_call: TRBD2; v_call: TRBV5-5; clone_size: -
cdr3_nt: TGCGCCAGCAGCTTGGCCCCGACAGGGGCGACTAATGAAAAACTGTTTTTT; cdr3_aa: CASSLAPTGATNEKLFF; j_call: TRBJ1-4; d_call: TRBD1; v_call: TRBV5-1; clone_size: -
cdr3_nt: TGCGCCAGCAGGGAAGCGGGGGGGCCGACAGATACGCAGTATTTT; cdr3_aa: CASREAGGPTDTQYF; j_call: TRBJ2-3; d_call: TRBD2; v_call: TRBV10-2; clone_size: once
cdr3_nt: TGTGCCAGCAGCTTTGTACCGGGACAGAGCGATTCACCCCTCCACTTT; cdr3_aa: CASSFVPGQSDSPLHF; j_call: TRBJ1-6; d_call: TRBD1; v_call: TRBV5-4; clone_size: -
cdr3_nt: TGTGCCAGCAGCCGGACGACTAGCGGGTCCTACAATGAGCAGTTCTTC; cdr3_aa: CASSRTTSGSYNEQFF; j_call: TRBJ2-1; d_call: TRBD2; v_call: TRBV27; clone_size: -
cdr3_nt: TGTGCCAGCAGCCAAGATCCCCCCGGGACTAGCGGGGTGTATACGCAGTATTTT; cdr3_aa: CASSQDPPGTSGVYTQYF; j_call: TRBJ2-3; d_call: TRBD2; v_call: TRBV4-2; clone_size: once
cdr3_nt: TGTGCCAGCTCATCGTTCACAGATACGCAGTATTTT; cdr3_aa: CASSSFTDTQYF; j_call: TRBJ2-3; d_call: -; v_call: TRBV18; clone_size: -
cdr3_nt: TGCGCCAGCAGCTGGGGACAGGGTGGTTCACCCCTCCACTTT; cdr3_aa: CASSWGQGGSPLHF; j_call: TRBJ1-6; d_call: TRBD1; v_call: TRBV5-1; clone_size: -
cdr3_nt: TGTGCCAGCAGCCCATTGACTGGCTCCTACAATGAGCAGTTCTTC; cdr3_aa: CASSPLTGSYNEQFF; j_call: TRBJ2-1; d_call: -; v_call: TRBV7-2; clone_size: -
cdr3_nt: TGTGCCACCCAACAGGGTGCGGACACTGAAGCTTTCTTT; cdr3_aa: CATQQGADTEAFF; j_call: TRBJ1-1; d_call: -; v_call: TRBV10-3; clone_size: once
cdr3_nt: TGTGCCAGCAGTTCTACGACAGGGGTTGAAGCTTTCTTT; cdr3_aa: CASSSTTGVEAFF; j_call: TRBJ1-1; d_call: TRBD1; v_call: TRBV6-4; clone_size: -
cdr3_nt: TGTGCCAGTAGTCCCCTAGGGGAAGAGACCCAGTACTTC; cdr3_aa: CASSPLGEETQYF; j_call: TRBJ2-5; d_call: -; v_call: TRBV19; clone_size: -
cdr3_nt: TGTGCCAGCAGCTTTGGAAGGATGCGGGGGGCCTATGAGACCCAGTACTTC; cdr3_aa: CASSFGRMRGAYETQYF; j_call: TRBJ2-5; d_call: TRBD2; v_call: TRBV5-6; clone_size: once
cdr3_nt: TGTGCCAGTAGTCGGCCGGGTGGGTATAGCAATCAGCCCCAGCATTTT; cdr3_aa: CASSRPGGYSNQPQHF; j_call: TRBJ1-5; d_call: -; v_call: TRBV19; clone_size: -
cdr3_nt: TGTGCCAGCTCACCACAGGCTAGCGGGATCCAAGAGACCCAGTACTTC; cdr3_aa: CASSPQASGIQETQYF; j_call: TRBJ2-5; d_call: TRBD2; v_call: TRBV18; clone_size: -
cdr3_nt: TGCGCCAGCAGCCAATACAGGGGGCTGGCGCGGAACACTGAAGCTTTCTTT; cdr3_aa: CASSQYRGLARNTEAFF; j_call: TRBJ1-1; d_call: TRBD1; v_call: TRBV4-3; clone_size: -
cdr3_nt: TGTGCCAGCAATCCATCAGGGGTCCAGTCAGATACGCAGTATTTT; cdr3_aa: CASNPSGVQSDTQYF; j_call: TRBJ2-3; d_call: -; v_call: TRBV9; clone_size: few
cdr3_nt: TGCGCCAGCAGCTCGACAGGGGACGCCTACGAGCAGTACTTC; cdr3_aa: CASSSTGDAYEQYF; j_call: TRBJ2-7; d_call: TRBD1; v_call: TRBV5-1; clone_size: -
cdr3_nt: TGTGCCAGCGGCGGACTAGCGGGGTCGGAGACCCAGTACTTC; cdr3_aa: CASGGLAGSETQYF; j_call: TRBJ2-5; d_call: TRBD2; v_call: TRBV5-6; clone_size: -
cdr3_nt: TGCGCCAGCAGCTTGACTGGGGGGACCTACAATGAGCAGTTCTTC; cdr3_aa: CASSLTGGTYNEQFF; j_call: TRBJ2-1; d_call: -; v_call: TRBV5-1; clone_size: -
cdr3_nt: TGTGCCAGCAGTTTCCCAGACAGGGGGAACACTGAAGCTTTCTTT; cdr3_aa: CASSFPDRGNTEAFF; j_call: TRBJ1-1; d_call: TRBD1; v_call: TRBV28; clone_size: -
cdr3_nt: TGTGCCAGCAGCTTAGCCCGGACAGGGGAAGACGAGCAGTACTTC; cdr3_aa: CASSLARTGEDEQYF; j_call: TRBJ2-7; d_call: TRBD1; v_call: TRBV7-9; clone_size: -